The sample holds a few counts of the clone carrying this T cell receptor (beta chain). The target antigen is unknown. This specimen comes from a study of identical twins. The donor group consisted entirely of healthy Caucasians. Whole-study findings and limits: Cross-sectional statistical analysis, not tracking of the same donors, underpinned the conclusions. Invariant MAIT and iNKT cells are populations that could partly confound zero-insertion analyses. Sequences that were out-of-frame, alpha and twin-shared displayed an excess of low generation probability.

Germline V gene lookup returns CDR1 MNHNS and CDR2 SASEGT. The CDR3 is made up of 14 amino acids. Trimming pared 5 bases from V and 0 bases from J, leaving 11 bases between. TCRdb re-called the 5' RACE reads with MiXCR, one entry per CDR3 protein. Among fewer than 650,000 distinct CDR3 sequences, 7.5% to 10% were seen once, and the ten largest hold approximately 3.2%. These data also formed part of another study, on yellow fever vaccine responses in identical twins.

V is TRBV6-1 and J is TRBJ2-7; no clear D. This TCR was recovered from a woman aged 18-30 years in good health. Sequenced: PBMCs. DNA for the CDR3: TGTGCCAGCAGTACCCCGAAGAGCTCCTACGAGCAGTACTTC. Its protein product is CASSTPKSSYEQYF.